This T cell receptor beta chain was identified in a study of molecular identifiers for immune sequencing clone quantification. Study-level results: Among 800,000 to 1,000,000 naive cells, spiked Jurkat TCR RNA from a single cell was reportedly detectable.

Germline values: CDR1 LNHDA, CDR2 SQIVND (reference sequence). The CDR3 totals 18 residues. V lost 4 bases to trimming and J lost 7 bases; unmatched junction nucleotides: 14. About this clonotype itself: Antigen specificity is unknown.

Sorting defined naive CD8 T cells as CD8+CD4-CCR7+CD45RA+. TCRdb called the PCR reads again in MiXCR, with one record for every CDR3 protein. The data contain 400,000 to 600,000 distinct CDR3 sequences, around 23% of them singletons. The source is a human donor in good health. Some libraries in this study had Jurkat cell RNA spiked in. Input material: naive CD8+ T cells from blood, with Jurkat cell RNA spiked in. Subset given: FACS-sorted CD8+CD4-CCR7+CD45RA+ naive T cells. This chain uses TRBV19 with TRBJ1-5; 12 nucleotides align to TRBD1. CDR3 in DNA: TGTGCCAGTAGTACCCCCCCCGGGACAGGGGGCTCCGGACAGCCCCAGCATTTT. Its protein product is CASSTPPGTGGSGQPQHF.